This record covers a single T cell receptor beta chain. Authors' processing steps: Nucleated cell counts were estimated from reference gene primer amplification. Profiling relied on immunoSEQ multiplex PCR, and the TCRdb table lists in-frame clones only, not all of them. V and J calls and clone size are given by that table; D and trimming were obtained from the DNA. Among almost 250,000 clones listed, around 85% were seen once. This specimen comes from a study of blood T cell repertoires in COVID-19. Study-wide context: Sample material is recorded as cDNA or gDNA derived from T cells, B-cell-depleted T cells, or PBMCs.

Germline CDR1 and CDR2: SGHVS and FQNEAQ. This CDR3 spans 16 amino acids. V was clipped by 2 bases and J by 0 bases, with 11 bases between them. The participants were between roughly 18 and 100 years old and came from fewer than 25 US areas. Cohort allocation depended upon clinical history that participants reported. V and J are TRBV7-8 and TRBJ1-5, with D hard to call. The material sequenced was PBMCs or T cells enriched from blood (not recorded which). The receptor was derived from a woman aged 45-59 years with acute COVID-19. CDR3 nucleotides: TGTGCCAGCAGCTTAACGACGGGTTATAGCAATCAGCCCCAGCATTTT. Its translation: CASSLTTGYSNQPQHF.